This T cell receptor (beta chain) was sequenced during a study of blood T cell repertoires in COVID-19. In the study overall: Samples of COVID-19 (acute and convalescent) were obtained from the United States, Italy and Spain. T cells, B-cell-depleted T cells, or PBMCs provided the cDNA or gDNA that served as material.

Original data processing: Amplification of reference gene primers was used by the study to estimate nucleated cell counts. Assay: immunoSEQ multiplex PCR; the TCRdb copy retains only in-frame clones and omits some. V, J and clone size derive from that table, while D and trimming were established from the DNA sequence. Of approximately 90,000 clones listed, 80% are singletons. The germline CDR1 and CDR2 sequences are KGHSH and LQKENI. CDR3 length equals 17 residues. V was shortened by 1 base and J by 13 bases, with 23 bases between the two germline ends. The TCR originated in a woman of 80 years or more with acute or convalescent COVID-19. Input material: peripheral blood. This chain uses TRBV18 with TRBJ1-6; D is unresolved. CDR3 DNA sequence: TGTGCCAGCTCACCACTCTCTCGCGGCCTGAGCCTGCCCCCCCTCCACTTT. Translating gives CASSPLSRGLSLPPLHF.